This entry describes one T cell receptor beta chain. The sample carries other DNA sequences with the same CDR3. Sorted-subset replicate PCR reactions were performed with about 200 ng DNA, corresponding to 25,000 to 35,000 T cell genomes. Original processing methods: Filtering differed for immunoSEQ, which gave only junction sequences without quality scores. Sequencing was performed with immunoSEQ multiplex PCR; in TCRdb, only in-frame clones are kept and a portion is missing. The V and J calls and clone size are taken from that table; D and trimming were inferred from the DNA. The sample comprises some 2 million clones, less than 95% of which are singletons, and 0.9% to 1.4% rests with the top ten. Trimming removed 5 bases at V and 4 bases at J, with 12 bases between. The CDR3 extends over 13 amino acids. Germline V gene lookup returns CDR1 MNHEY and CDR2 SMNVEV (reference sequence). The data stem from a study of shared clonotypes between healthy human individuals. Background on the study: The study drew on two women and a few men aged 18 to 49 as donors.

Naive CD8 cells comprised CD45RO-negative, CCR7-positively selected cells, excluding terminally differentiated effector memory CD45RA+ cells. Material for sequencing was naive CD8+ T cells sorted from blood. This chain connects TRBV27 to TRBJ2-7, with D perhaps TRBD1 (6 bases). This clonotype was obtained from a man in his late teens or twenties in good health. The CDR3 is CASSVQGRYEQYF. The CDR3 bases are TGTGCCAGCAGTGTACAGGGTAGGTACGAGCAGTACTTC.